The next 20 T cell receptor beta chains were all read from a single sample in a study of shared T cell receptors in the human thymus. The repertoire was sequenced with immunoSEQ multiplex PCR; TCRdb's copy has only in-frame clones and lacks some. This table holds 450,000 to 650,000 clones, 78% found once. This sample also appeared in a second study, on human thymus T cells.

The source material was thymocytes. The receptors stem from a boy in the first two years of life with a congenital heart defect.

V is TRBV4-2 and J is TRBJ1-1; no definite D call. From germline, CDR1 is LGHNA and CDR2 YNFKEQ. With 0 bases removed from V and 3 bases from J, the gap between germline ends came to 11 bases. CDR3 length: 15 amino acids. The CDR3 nucleotides read TGTGCCAGCAGCCAAGATATCGCGGCCCACACTGAAGCTTTCTTT. Translation: CASSQDIAAHTEAFF.

The chain combines TRBV27 with TRBJ2-1; 7 nucleotides line up with TRBD2. The germline gives CDR1 MNHEY, CDR2 SMNVEV (reference sequence). The CDR3 runs to 17 residues. Germline trimming cut 1 base from V and 4 bases from J; bases unmatched to any gene: 10. The CDR3 region has the DNA TGTGCCAGCAGTTTATGCGGGAGCCCGCTTCTTTACAATGAGCAGTTCTTC. It translates to CASSLCGSPLLYNEQFF.

With regard to this clone: Other DNA sequences within the sample encode an identical CDR3. This CDR3 is CASSQDRGGYEQYF. In DNA form, the CDR3 reads TGTGCCAGCAGCCAAGATCGGGGGGGCTACGAGCAGTACTTC. The chain couples TRBV4-2 to TRBJ2-7, with TRBD2 identical over 8 bases. The CDR3 is 14 residues long. V lost 0 bases to trimming and J lost 3 bases; unmatched junction nucleotides: 1. Looked up from germline, CDR1 is LGHNA and CDR2 is YNFKEQ.

The genes are TRBV15 and TRBJ1-5; D may be TRBD1 (5 bases). The V end was cut by 0 bases, the J end by 7 bases, with 19 bases between. This CDR3 is 17 amino acids long. Germline values: CDR1 LNHNV, CDR2 YYDKDF (reference sequence). The CDR3: CATSRDPGLSATQPQHF. CDR3 sequence (DNA): TGTGCCACCAGCAGAGACCCGGGACTATCGGCTACGCAGCCCCAGCATTTT.

The chain carries TRBV14 and TRBJ1-1; 8 bases are shared with TRBD1. Germline V gene data show CDR1 as SGHDN and CDR2 as FVKESK. The CDR3 is made up of 17 amino acids. J gave up 1 base and V 3 bases, and 10 bases lay outside the gene matches. The CDR3 here is CASSHKTGGTPNTEAFF. The CDR3 nucleotides read TGTGCCAGCAGCCACAAAACAGGGGGGACTCCGAACACTGAAGCTTTCTTT. The complete variable domain, with remaining parts taken from reference TRBV14 and TRBJ1-1, reads EAGVTQFPSHSVIEKGQTVTLRCDPISGHDNLYWYRRVMGKEIKFLLHFVKESKQDESGMPNNRFLAERTGGTYSTLKVQPAELEDSGVYFCASSHKTGGTPNTEAFFGQGTRLTVV.

The rearrangement joins TRBV4-3 to TRBJ1-1, with D maybe TRBD1 (6 bases). The CDR3 has 13 residues. Germline V gives CDR1 LGHNA, CDR2 YSLEER. V shed 0 bases and J shed 6 bases, with 8 bases lying between them. Here the CDR3 reads CASSQEAGAEAFF. CDR3 coding DNA: TGCGCCAGCAGCCAAGAAGCAGGGGCTGAAGCTTTCTTT.

This chain joins TRBV30 and TRBJ2-7, with TRBD1 matching over 7 bases. The germline gives CDR1 GTSNPN, CDR2 SVGIG (reference sequence). This CDR3 contains 15 residues. V shed 0 bases, J shed 1 base, and the junction held 6 bases outside the gene matches. As DNA, the CDR3 is TGTGCCTGGAGTGTACTCCGACAGGGATCCTACGAGCAGTACTTC. Translated, it gives CAWSVLRQGSYEQYF.

The chain links TRBV30 to TRBJ2-6; 7 bases map to TRBD1. The CDR3 extends over 20 amino acids. Per the germline V gene, CDR1 is GTSNPN and CDR2 is SVGIG (reference sequence). V was pared by 2 bases and J by 0 bases, with 16 bases of the junction left unmatched. The CDR3 loop reads CAWSSRDRVFTSSGANVLTF. The CDR3 coding sequence is TGTGCCTGGAGTTCCCGGGACAGAGTGTTTACGTCCTCTGGGGCCAACGTCCTGACTTTC.

The chain links TRBV4-1 to TRBJ1-4; 8 bases map to TRBD1. The CDR3 extends over 19 amino acids. Germline V gene data show CDR1 as MGHRA and CDR2 as YSYEKL. Trimming cost V 1 base and J 0 bases; bases outside gene matches: 10. The CDR3 region has the DNA TGCGCCAGCAGCCAAGGAACGGACAGGGTGGCCGCAACTAATGAAAAACTGTTTTTT. This gives the protein CASSQGTDRVAATNEKLFF.

This clone has just one count. This chain uses TRBV28 with TRBJ1-4; D is ambiguous. Trimming pared 2 bases from V and 7 bases from J, leaving 20 bases between. Germline CDR1 and CDR2: MDHEN and SYDVKM. The CDR3 is 17 amino acids. The CDR3 DNA follows: TGTGCCAGCAGTTTACTCCGGACCCTTAGAGAGGGTGAAAAACTGTTTTTT. Its translation: CASSLLRTLREGEKLFF.

V usage is TRBV4-2 and J usage is TRBJ2-3, with 8 bases identical to TRBD2. Looked up from germline, CDR1 is LGHNA and CDR2 is YNFKEQ. This CDR3 is built from 16 residues. Unmatched junction bases numbered 3, after V lost 1 base and J lost 0 bases. DNA of the CDR3: TGTGCCAGCAGCCAAGTAGCGGGAACTAGCACAGATACGCAGTATTTT. Protein: CASSQVAGTSTDTQYF.

V is TRBV7-8 and J is TRBJ2-7, with 10 bases matching TRBD1. The germline CDR1 and CDR2 sequences are SGHVS and FQNEAQ. The V segment lost 1 base and the J segment 9 bases; nucleotides outside the gene matches: 6. CDR3 length: 14 residues. CDR3 sequence reads: CASSLGRDRGGQYF. CDR3 nucleotides: TGTGCCAGCAGCTTAGGCCGGGACAGGGGAGGGCAGTACTTC. The complete variable domain, with remaining parts taken from reference TRBV7-8 and TRBJ2-7, reads GAGVSQSPRYKVAKRGQDVALRCDPISGHVSLFWYQQALGQGPEFLTYFQNEAQLDKSGLPSDRFFAERPEGSVSTLKIQRTQQEDSAVYLCASSLGRDRGGQYFGPGTRLTVT.

Only a few counts were recorded for this clone. The rearrangement uses TRBV30 and TRBJ2-3; TRBD1 is a possible D gene (5 bases). V was cut by 3 bases and J by 5 bases, with 18 bases left in between. Germline-derived CDR1 and CDR2 are GTSNPN and SVGIG (reference sequence). The CDR3 loop spans 15 amino acids. The CDR3 here is CAWRSRMGPQDTQYF. The CDR3, as DNA: TGTGCCTGGAGAAGTAGGATGGGGCCCCAAGATACGCAGTATTTT. The full variable domain, rest sourced from reference TRBV30 and TRBJ2-3, is SQTIHQWPATLVQPVGSPLSLECTVEGTSNPNLYWYRQAAGRGLQLLFYSVGIGQISSEVPQNLSASRPQDRQFILSSKKLLLSDSGFYLCAWRSRMGPQDTQYFGPGTRLTVL.

The chain joins TRBV4-3 to TRBJ2-3; 12 nucleotides agree with TRBD2. V shed 3 bases and J 6 bases; nucleotides not matched to a gene: 13. The CDR3 covers 18 residues. Looked up from germline, CDR1 is LGHNA and CDR2 is YSLEER. The CDR3, as DNA: TGCGCCAGCAGCCACGCCGGGACTAGCGGGCCAACCCCGGATACGCAGTATTTT. Its protein is CASSHAGTSGPTPDTQYF.

This clone appeared once. This rearrangement joins TRBV2 to TRBJ2-7; D may be TRBD2 (7 bases). CDR1 is SNHLY and CDR2 is FYNNEI in the germline V gene. The CDR3 is made up of 17 amino acids. The V and J ends lost 1 base and 3 bases respectively, with 19 bases between them. CDR3 protein: CASSEVEQGGKNYEQYF. CDR3 nucleotide sequence: TGTGCCAGCAGTGAAGTGGAACAGGGAGGGAAGAACTACGAGCAGTACTTC.

This chain links TRBV30 with TRBJ2-7, with D possibly matching TRBD2 (5 bases). Per germline, CDR1 GTSNPN and CDR2 SVGIG (reference sequence). This CDR3 is built from 15 residues. V lost 1 base and J 6 bases, leaving 19 bases between the germline ends. The CDR3 reads CAWSGFSVPMGEQYF. DNA of the CDR3: TGTGCCTGGAGTGGATTTAGCGTGCCGATGGGCGAGCAGTACTTC.

The gene calls are TRBV28 and TRBJ2-3; 7 bases fit TRBD2. Germline V CDR1 and CDR2: MDHEN, SYDVKM. J lost 4 bases, V lost 7 bases, and 11 bases had no gene match. There are 15 residues in the CDR3. The CDR3 DNA is TGTGCCAGCACTAGCGGAGGCCCCTCCCCAGATACGCAGTATTTT. Translating it yields CASTSGGPSPDTQYF.

The chain is built from TRBV10-3 and TRBJ1-2; D remains unclear. CDR1 and CDR2 (germline): ENHRY, SYGVKD. CDR3 length equals 12 residues. V lost 2 bases and J lost 9, with 10 bases in between. This chain's CDR3 is CAISEGSGSYTF. In DNA, the CDR3 is TGTGCCATCAGTGAGGGGTCCGGGAGCTACACCTTC.

The J gene is TRBJ2-3, the V gene TRBV6-5, with 12 bases that match TRBD2. After removal of 6 bases from V and 5 bases from J, the junction contained 6 bases not matched to a gene. Looked up from germline, CDR1 is MNHEY and CDR2 is SVGAGI. This CDR3 comprises 15 residues. Here the CDR3 reads CASRHLAGGLDTQYF. The CDR3, as DNA: TGTGCCAGCAGACATCTAGCGGGAGGGCTAGATACGCAGTATTTT.

A single count supports this clone. This sequence joins TRBV7-7 and TRBJ2-5, with TRBD2 matching over 16 bases. Per the germline V gene, CDR1 is SSHAT and CDR2 is FNYEAQ (reference sequence). V lost 10 bases, J lost 6 bases, and 11 bases stayed unmatched. The CDR3 runs 16 residues. CDR3 in DNA: TGTGCCAACGGGACTAGCGGGAGGGCCCACAAGAAGACCCAGTACTTC. This encodes CANGTSGRAHKKTQYF. The whole variable domain, remainder taken from reference TRBV7-7 and TRBJ2-5, is GAGVSQSPRYKVTKRGQDVTLRCDPISSHATLYWYQQALGQGPEFLTYFNYEAQPDKSGLPSDRFSAERPEGSISTLTIQRTEQRDSAMYRCANGTSGRAHKKTQYFGPGTRLLVL.